The 23 T cell receptor beta chains reported below all come from one sample, sequenced in a study of early T cells in non-severe SARS-CoV-2 infection. TCRdb used MiXCR to reprocess the 5' RACE reads, holding one entry per CDR3 protein. The sample carries some 80,000 distinct CDR3 sequences, less than 5.5% recorded once. The sequencing here drew on whole blood, taken at baseline. The receptors derive from an adult who was a healthcare worker with PCR-confirmed SARS-CoV-2 infection or an uninfected control (not recorded which).

This clonotype has more than one count but fewer than ten. The chain joins TRBV9 to TRBJ2-7; D could derive from TRBD1 or TRBD2 (5 bases each). Germline loops: CDR1 SGDLS, CDR2 YYNGEE. This CDR3 region has 14 residues. The V and J ends lost 0 bases and 1 base respectively, with 8 bases between them. This CDR3 is CASSVGGRSYEQYF. Written as DNA, the CDR3 is TGTGCCAGCAGCGTAGGGGGACGGTCCTACGAGCAGTACTTC.

This clonotype was counted ten times or more. The rearrangement joins TRBV9 to TRBJ2-4; D not resolved. CDR3 length equals 14 residues. In germline, CDR1 is SGDLS, CDR2 YYNGEE. The germline V and J ends were trimmed by 0 bases and 0 bases, with 4 bases remaining between them. CDR3 in DNA: TGTGCCAGCAGCGTAGGGGGAGCCAAAAACATTCAGTACTTC. Translating it yields CASSVGGAKNIQYF.

In this sample, this clonotype turned up many times. The V gene is TRBV6-1, the J gene TRBJ1-5, with a weak D call TRBD1 (5 bases). The germline V and J ends were trimmed by 5 bases and 5 bases, with 13 bases remaining between them. This CDR3 has 14 amino acids. Germline V gene data show CDR1 as MNHNS and CDR2 as SASEGT. CDR3 region: CASSFRQLDQPQHF. In nucleotides, the CDR3 is TGTGCCAGCAGTTTCCGACAGCTAGATCAGCCCCAGCATTTT.

This clonotype has at least ten counts. The chain employs TRBV3-1 and TRBJ2-7; TRBD1 agrees at 8 bases. V was clipped by 0 bases and J by 3 bases; unmatched bases: 10. Germline lookup yields CDR1 LGHDT and CDR2 YNNKEL (reference sequence). This CDR3 comprises 17 residues. CDR3 protein: CASSQERRQGSLYEQYF. CDR3 bases: TGTGCCAGCAGCCAAGAGAGGAGACAGGGGTCACTCTACGAGCAGTACTTC.

The rearrangement links TRBV24-1 to TRBJ1-5; D might be TRBD1 (6 bases). The germline V gene has CDR1 KGHDR and CDR2 SFDVKD. With 0 bases removed from V and 6 bases from J, the gap between germline ends came to 11 bases. This CDR3 is built from 15 residues. For the CDR3, the DNA is TGTGCCACCAGTGATTTGCACAGGGTGGTTCAGCCCCAGCATTTT. Protein product: CATSDLHRVVQPQHF.

The chain is built from TRBV18 and TRBJ2-1; a possible D gene is TRBD2 (5 bases). Looked up from germline, CDR1 is KGHSH and CDR2 is LQKENI. The CDR3 covers 15 residues. V lost 2 bases and J 6 bases, leaving 14 bases between the germline ends. The CDR3 bases are TGTGCCAGCTCACCAAGGACTGGCGGCACCAATGAGCAGTTCTTC. This sequence encodes CASSPRTGGTNEQFF.

This clonotype was recorded many times. The rearrangement joins TRBV20-1 to TRBJ1-1, with 7 bases lining up with TRBD1. The CDR3 sequence is 14 residues long. Germline V gives CDR1 DFQATT, CDR2 SNEGSKA (reference sequence). V gave up 6 bases and J gave up 4 bases; unmatched junction bases: 11. CDR3 sequence reads: CSADPGQLGTEAFF. The DNA of the CDR3 is TGCAGTGCCGACCCGGGACAGTTAGGCACTGAAGCTTTCTTT.

This chain links TRBV28 with TRBJ1-2; tentatively, D is TRBD1 (5 bases). The V and J ends lost 3 bases and 6 bases respectively, with 11 bases between them. This CDR3 has 13 residues. CDR1 and CDR2 from the germline V gene are MDHEN and SYDVKM. As DNA, the CDR3 is TGTGCCAGCAGTTTTGTCAGGGCGGATGGCTACACCTTC. Its protein is CASSFVRADGYTF.

The rearrangement joins TRBV6-5 to TRBJ2-1, with D unclear. CDR3 length: 15 residues. V dropped 5 bases and J dropped 7 bases, with 18 bases sitting between them. The germline V gene has CDR1 MNHEY and CDR2 SVGAGI. CDR3 DNA: TGTGCCAGCAGTCCGAGTCACTCGAACCCTAATGAGCAGTTCTTC. Residues: CASSPSHSNPNEQFF.

This clonotype was seen at least ten times. The CDR3 nucleotides read TGTGCCAGCAGCTTAGGCCGACTAGCGGGATCTACGCAGTATTTT. Its translation: CASSLGRLAGSTQYF. V is TRBV7-8 and J is TRBJ2-3; 11 nucleotides line up with TRBD2. CDR1 is SGHVS and CDR2 is FQNEAQ in the germline V gene. The CDR3 runs to 15 residues. The J segment lost 8 bases and the V segment lost 1 base, leaving 5 bases of the junction unmatched.

The genes are TRBV5-1 and TRBJ2-7, with 7 bases fitting TRBD2. Trimming removed 0 bases from V and 0 bases from J; junction bases left unmatched: 3. Germline assignment: CDR1 SGHRS and CDR2 YFSETQ. The CDR3 is made up of 15 amino acids. CDR3 bases: TGCGCCAGCAGCTTGGGAGCGGGAAGCTCCTACGAGCAGTACTTC. Translation: CASSLGAGSSYEQYF.

This clonotype was picked up a small number of times. The chain recombines TRBV28 with TRBJ2-1; TRBD2 matches 11 bases. The CDR3 consists of 14 residues. V trimming: 3 bases; J trimming: 10 bases; junction bases outside the gene matches: 5. CDR1 MDHEN and CDR2 SYDVKM come from the germline V gene. CDR3: CASSFSGRAGEQFF. CDR3 coding DNA: TGTGCCAGCAGTTTTAGCGGGAGGGCCGGGGAGCAGTTCTTC.

This clonotype was seen repeatedly, ten times or more. The chain links TRBV7-9 to TRBJ1-5, with TRBD1 matching 9 bases. With 5 bases clipped from V and 6 bases from J, the junction kept 5 bases outside the gene matches. Germline V gene sequence: CDR1 SEHNR, CDR2 FQNEAQ (reference sequence). The CDR3 consists of 14 residues. CDR3 nucleotides: TGTGCCAGCAGCCGGACAGGGGACGGTCAGCCCCAGCATTTT. It encodes CASSRTGDGQPQHF.

This chain uses TRBV20-1 with TRBJ2-3; either TRBD1 or TRBD2 may fit D (5 bases each). Trimming took 1 base from V and 2 from J, leaving 10 bases between them. Germline V gives CDR1 DFQATT, CDR2 SNEGSKA (reference sequence). The CDR3 has 14 residues. CDR3 residues: CSARAPGATDTQYF. DNA of the CDR3: TGCAGTGCTAGAGCCCCCGGGGCCACAGATACGCAGTATTTT.

The sample holds many counts of this clonotype. The chain uses TRBV18 and TRBJ1-6; D remains unclear. CDR3 length: 15 residues. CDR1 is KGHSH and CDR2 is LQKENI in the germline V gene. V lost 3 bases, J lost 9 bases, and 15 bases lay in between. The CDR3 spells CASSPLGSVVSPLHF. CDR3 DNA sequence: TGTGCCAGCTCACCCCTAGGAAGTGTGGTTTCACCCCTCCACTTT.

This clonotype was found many times. The V and J genes are TRBV5-4 and TRBJ2-3, with 10 bases fitting TRBD2. Trimming removed 2 bases from V and 0 bases from J; junction bases left unmatched: 3. The CDR3 is 16 amino acids. Per germline, CDR1 SGHNT and CDR2 YYREEE (reference sequence). The CDR3, as DNA: TGTGCCAGCAGCTTTATGACTAGCGGGAGCACAGATACGCAGTATTTT. Translation: CASSFMTSGSTDTQYF. The full variable domain, its missing parts supplied by reference TRBV5-4 and TRBJ2-3, is ETGVTQSPTHLIKTRGQQVTLRCSSQSGHNTVSWYQQALGQGPQFIFQYYREEENGRGNFPPRFSGLQFPNYSSELNVNALELDDSALYLCASSFMTSGSTDTQYFGPGTRLTVL.

J is TRBJ1-4 and V is TRBV6-5, with D unclear. The CDR3 loop spans 15 amino acids. V was cut by 0 bases and J by 7 bases, with 12 bases left in between. Germline CDR1 reads MNHEY; CDR2 reads SVGAGI. The CDR3 spells CASSYSDGRSEKLFF. In DNA, the CDR3 is TGTGCCAGCAGTTACTCCGACGGGCGAAGTGAAAAACTGTTTTTT.

This clonotype was recorded at least ten times. The chain is built from TRBV7-8 and TRBJ1-5, with D perhaps TRBD1 (6 bases). The CDR3 consists of 16 residues. V was pared by 4 bases and J by 1 base, with 14 bases between. Per germline, CDR1 SGHVS and CDR2 FQNEAQ. The DNA for the CDR3 is TGTGCCAGCAGCTCCTACAGGGCAGGGAGCAATCAGCCCCAGCATTTT. As protein: CASSSYRAGSNQPQHF. Supplemented by reference TRBV7-8 and TRBJ1-5, the full variable domain reads GAGVSQSPRYKVAKRGQDVALRCDPISGHVSLFWYQQALGQGPEFLTYFQNEAQLDKSGLPSDRFFAERPEGSVSTLKIQRTQQEDSAVYLCASSSYRAGSNQPQHFGDGTRLSIL.

The J gene is TRBJ2-5, the V gene TRBV5-1; 8 nucleotides line up with TRBD1. Per the germline V gene, CDR1 is SGHRS and CDR2 is YFSETQ. The ends lost 9 bases at V and 4 bases at J; junction bases unmatched: 14. This CDR3 has 15 amino acids. In DNA, the CDR3 is TGCGCCACCTCAGGACAGGGCGGGTTCCGAGAGACCCAGTACTTC. This gives the protein CATSGQGGFRETQYF. Full variable domain (missing parts from reference TRBV5-1 and TRBJ2-5): KAGVTQTPRYLIKTRGQQVTLSCSPISGHRSVSWYQQTPGQGLQFLFEYFSETQRNKGNFPGRFSGRQFSNSRSEMNVSTLELGDSALYLCATSGQGGFRETQYFGPGTRLLVL.

This clonotype came up many times. The CDR3 loop reads CASSYARTGYNEQFF. CDR3 bases: TGTGCCAGCAGTTACGCCAGGACCGGATACAATGAGCAGTTCTTC. This chain connects TRBV6-6 to TRBJ2-1; D ambiguous. Germline CDR1 reads MNHNY; CDR2 reads SVGAGI (reference sequence). V was shortened by 2 bases and J by 4 bases, with 12 bases between the two germline ends. The CDR3 covers 15 residues.

This clonotype was seen many times. V and J are TRBV10-3 and TRBJ2-3; weak D call: TRBD2 (6 bases). The CDR3 has 14 residues. Per germline, CDR1 ENHRY and CDR2 SYGVKD. The V end lost 6 bases, the J end lost 0 bases, and 10 bases lay between the germline ends. CDR3 bases: TGTGCCATCAGCAAAGCGGGCAGCACAGATACGCAGTATTTT. Amino acid sequence: CAISKAGSTDTQYF.

This clonotype was seen at least ten times. The chain links TRBV7-2 to TRBJ1-6; D not certain. Germline CDR1 is SGHTA and CDR2 is FQGNSA. The germline V and J ends were trimmed by 7 bases and 0 bases, with 10 bases remaining between them. The length of the CDR3 is 15 residues. The CDR3 here is CASIPGSSYNSPLHF. The CDR3, as DNA: TGTGCCAGCATCCCGGGCAGCTCCTATAATTCACCCCTCCACTTT.

A note on this clonotype: A read error is possible here, since a much larger clone lies one base away. This chain connects TRBV9 to TRBJ2-7; weak D call: TRBD1 (6 bases). This CDR3 spans 13 amino acids. CDR1 SGDLS and CDR2 YYNGEE come from the germline V gene. In DNA, the CDR3 is TGTACCAGCAGCGTCGGCAGGGGCAGCGAGCAGTACTTC. Amino acid sequence: CTSSVGRGSEQYF.